The rows below give T cell receptor beta chains drawn from one sample of a study of T cell changes during pregnancy in multiple sclerosis. TCRdb's table, derived via immunoSEQ multiplex PCR, lists solely in-frame clones and lacks some. The sample carries fewer than 85,000 clones, 90% to 95% recorded once. Sequences were derived from peripheral blood, sampled in the second trimester of pregnancy. The source is a female donor with multiple sclerosis, enrolled in a pregnancy study. The CDR3 runs from the conserved cysteine through the conserved F or W. D genes are given only for firm matches. Some rows mark clone size as missing; the rest say once, few, many or name a class of expanded clone.

TRBJ2-1,once,TRBV9,NA,TGTGCCAGCAGCCCCCGACAGAATTACAATGAGCAGTTCTTC,CASSPRQNYNEQFF
TRBJ2-6,NA,TRBV2,TRBD1,TGTGCCAGCCCGACGATGGGACAGGGGACAGCCGGGGCCAACGTCCTGACTTTC,CASPTMGQGTAGANVLTF
TRBJ1-1,NA,TRBV5-1,TRBD1,TGCGCCAGCAGCCCGAGACAGGGGGAATTGGGCACTGAAGCTTTCTTT,CASSPRQGELGTEAFF
TRBJ2-3,NA,TRBV5-1,NA,TGCGCCAGCAGCTTGGCTGGCCCCCCCCGCACAGATACGCAGTATTTT,CASSLAGPPRTDTQYF
TRBJ1-2,NA,TRBV11-1,NA,TGTGCCAGCACCACGTTAGAAGATGGCTACACCTTC,CASTTLEDGYTF
TRBJ2-1,NA,TRBV12-5,TRBD2,TGTGCTAGTGGTTTGAAGCGGGAGGCAATCAATGAGCAGTTCTTC,CASGLKREAINEQFF
TRBJ2-5,NA,TRBV10-2,NA,TGCGCCAGCAGTAGCGGGTACGAGACCCAGTACTTC,CASSSGYETQYF
TRBJ2-7,NA,TRBV19,TRBD1,TGTGCCAGTAGTAAACTTACGGGACAGGGTATCTACGAGCAGTACTTC,CASSKLTGQGIYEQYF
TRBJ2-6,NA,TRBV18,NA,TGTGCCAGCTCACCACCGGTCAGGGGAGCTGGGGCCAACGTCCTGACTTTC,CASSPPVRGAGANVLTF
TRBJ1-3,NA,TRBV9,NA,TGTGCCAGCAGCGTAGGAGGGTTCAGCTCTGGAAACACCATATATTTT,CASSVGGFSSGNTIYF
TRBJ2-3,NA,TRBV10-1,TRBD2,TGCGCCAGCGGCCCCGTTAGCGGGAGGTCAGATACGCAGTATTTT,CASGPVSGRSDTQYF
TRBJ1-5,once,TRBV19,TRBD1,TGTGCCAGTAAGGGACAGGCTAGCAATCAGCCCCAGCATTTT,CASKGQASNQPQHF
TRBJ2-2,NA,TRBV14,NA,TGTGCCAGCAGCCATCTCACTAAAGTGGCCACCGGGGAGCTGTTTTTT,CASSHLTKVATGELFF
TRBJ2-7,NA,TRBV23-1,NA,TGCGCCAGCAGTTTCCGACAGGACCCCTACGAGCAGTACTTC,CASSFRQDPYEQYF
TRBJ1-2,NA,TRBV5-5,NA,TGTGCCAGCAGCTTGGACGCCAGGGCTTTTTACTATGGCTACACCTTC,CASSLDARAFYYGYTF
TRBJ1-1,once,TRBV10-3,NA,TGTGCCATCAGTGAATTAGGTCCTCCGGAGGACACTGAAGCTTTCTTT,CAISELGPPEDTEAFF
TRBJ1-4,NA,TRBV4-3,NA,TGCGCCAGCAGCCAAGATGTCCGGGGTTTTGGTGAAAAACTGTTTTTT,CASSQDVRGFGEKLFF
TRBJ1-1,NA,TRBV6-6,TRBD1,TGTGCCAGCAGTTATCTTGACAGGGGTGGAGCTTTCTTT,CASSYLDRGGAFF
TRBJ1-4,NA,TRBV19,NA,TGTGCCAGTAGTACCCGGACAGCAGGGAGTGAAAAACTGTTTTTT,CASSTRTAGSEKLFF
TRBJ1-4,NA,TRBV7-9,TRBD1,TGTGCCAGCAACGACAGGGACTCTAATGAAAAACTGTTTTTT,CASNDRDSNEKLFF
TRBJ2-1,NA,TRBV7-6,TRBD2,TGTGCCAGCAGCCGACGGACTAGCGGCAATGAGCAGTTCTTC,CASSRRTSGNEQFF
TRBJ2-2,NA,TRBV5-6,TRBD1,TGTGCCAGCAGCTCAACCAGGGGGCTCCCGAACACCGGGGAGCTGTTTTTT,CASSSTRGLPNTGELFF
TRBJ1-1,NA,TRBV29-1,NA,TGCAGCATAGAACGGAACACTGAAGCTTTCTTT,CSIERNTEAFF
TRBJ2-1,NA,TRBV19,TRBD1,TGTGCCAGTAGTCTAACAGGGGGCGCTTACAATGAGCAGTTCTTC,CASSLTGGAYNEQFF
TRBJ2-3,NA,TRBV5-1,TRBD2,TGCGCCAGCAGCTTGGCCCCCGGGAGGGCCACAGATACGCAGTATTTT,CASSLAPGRATDTQYF
TRBJ1-1,NA,TRBV6-1,NA,TGTGCCAGCAGTGAAGCCCGGACAGCCATGAACACTGAAGCTTTCTTT,CASSEARTAMNTEAFF
TRBJ2-7,NA,TRBV4-1,NA,TGCGCCAGCAGCCAGCCGGGTTCCTACGAGCAGTACTTC,CASSQPGSYEQYF
TRBJ2-4,NA,TRBV15,TRBD1,TGTGCCACCAGCAGACCGGGACAGCTAGCCAAAAACATTCAGTACTTC,CATSRPGQLAKNIQYF
TRBJ2-7,NA,TRBV21-1,NA,TGTGCCAGCAGCGAAAATAAGGAAGGCCCAGGGAAACCCACCGGACCTTACGAGCAGTACTTC,CASSENKEGPGKPTGPYEQYF
TRBJ2-1,NA,TRBV9,NA,TGTGCCAGCAGCGAAGCGGCCTCCTACAATGAGCAGTTCTTC,CASSEAASYNEQFF
TRBJ2-3,NA,TRBV27,TRBD2,TGTGCCAGCAGTTTCCAGACTAGCGCCTCTAGCACAGATACGCAGTATTTT,CASSFQTSASSTDTQYF
TRBJ1-1,NA,TRBV14,TRBD1,TGTGCCAGCAGCCAAATAGGACAGGGAACTGAAGCTTTCTTT,CASSQIGQGTEAFF
TRBJ2-7,NA,TRBV30,TRBD2,TGTGCCTGGAACCACGGGACTAGCGGCTACGAGCAGTACTTC,CAWNHGTSGYEQYF
TRBJ1-1,NA,TRBV14,NA,TGTGCCAGCAGCCAAGCTCAAGGGGAAGGGAACACTGAAGCTTTCTTT,CASSQAQGEGNTEAFF
TRBJ2-1,NA,TRBV7-8,NA,TGTGCCAGCAGCTTGACGGGAGCTAACAATGAGCAGTTCTTC,CASSLTGANNEQFF
TRBJ2-7,NA,TRBV4-2,TRBD1,TGTGCCAGCAGCCTCCAACCGGGACAGGGAACCGAGCAGTACTTC,CASSLQPGQGTEQYF
TRBJ2-7,NA,TRBV27,NA,TGTGCCAGCAGTGAAGTCCTTGGACTATACGAGCAGTACTTC,CASSEVLGLYEQYF
TRBJ1-2,NA,TRBV27,TRBD1,TGTGCCAGCAGGGGAAGGACAGGATCGGACTATGGCTACACCTTC,CASRGRTGSDYGYTF
TRBJ2-1,NA,TRBV28,NA,TGTGCCAGCAGTTTATTCAGTCAAACTAGCTCCTACAATGAGCAGTTCTTC,CASSLFSQTSSYNEQFF
TRBJ2-2,NA,TRBV7-9,NA,TGTGCCAGCAGCTTAGGGCTTACCCCCGGGGAGCTGTTTTTT,CASSLGLTPGELFF
TRBJ2-7,NA,TRBV30,TRBD2,TGTGCCTGGACGGCTAGCGGGGGAGGCGAGCAGTACTTC,CAWTASGGGEQYF
TRBJ2-3,NA,TRBV4-3,TRBD2,TGCGCCAGCAGCCAAGATTTGAGCGGGATCGCCCTTAGCACAGATACGCAGTATTTT,CASSQDLSGIALSTDTQYF
TRBJ2-7,NA,TRBV6-4,TRBD2,TGTGCCAGCAGTGCCAAACTAGCGGGACGGCAGTACTTC,CASSAKLAGRQYF
TRBJ1-2,NA,TRBV27,TRBD1,TGTGCCAGCAGTATTTCAGGGGGCATTGGCTACACCTTC,CASSISGGIGYTF
TRBJ2-7,NA,TRBV5-1,NA,TGCGCCAGCAGCCTCCCTGACAGTTACGAGCAGTACTTC,CASSLPDSYEQYF
TRBJ1-4,NA,TRBV2,TRBD1,TGTGCCAGCAGTCTTGGACAGGGGGAGATGGGAAAACTGTTTTTT,CASSLGQGEMGKLFF
TRBJ1-2,NA,TRBV2,NA,TGTGCCAGCAACCCGGACAAGGACTATGGCTACACCTTC,CASNPDKDYGYTF
TRBJ1-5,NA,TRBV6-5,TRBD1,TGTGCCAGCAGATCGACAGGGACGGAGCATTTT,CASRSTGTEHF
TRBJ2-1,NA,TRBV2,TRBD2,TGTGCCAGCAGTATCGCCGGACTAGCGGAGCAGTTCTTC,CASSIAGLAEQFF
TRBJ1-1,NA,TRBV4-3,NA,TGCGCCAGCAGCTACTACAGGGTGAACACTGAAGCTTTCTTT,CASSYYRVNTEAFF
TRBJ2-3,NA,TRBV7-2,NA,TGTGCCAGCAGCTTAGATCTGGCTAGCACAGATACGCAGTATTTT,CASSLDLASTDTQYF
TRBJ1-1,NA,TRBV7-6,TRBD1,TGTGCCAGCAGCTCAGGGGGCAGTTTCACTGAAGCTTTCTTT,CASSSGGSFTEAFF
TRBJ2-2,NA,TRBV5-1,TRBD1,TGCGCCAGCAGCTGGGGACAGGTTAACACCGGGGAGCTGTTTTTT,CASSWGQVNTGELFF
TRBJ2-5,NA,TRBV23-1,NA,TGCGCCAGCAGTCAATCGCGCAACCAAGAGACCCAGTACTTC,CASSQSRNQETQYF